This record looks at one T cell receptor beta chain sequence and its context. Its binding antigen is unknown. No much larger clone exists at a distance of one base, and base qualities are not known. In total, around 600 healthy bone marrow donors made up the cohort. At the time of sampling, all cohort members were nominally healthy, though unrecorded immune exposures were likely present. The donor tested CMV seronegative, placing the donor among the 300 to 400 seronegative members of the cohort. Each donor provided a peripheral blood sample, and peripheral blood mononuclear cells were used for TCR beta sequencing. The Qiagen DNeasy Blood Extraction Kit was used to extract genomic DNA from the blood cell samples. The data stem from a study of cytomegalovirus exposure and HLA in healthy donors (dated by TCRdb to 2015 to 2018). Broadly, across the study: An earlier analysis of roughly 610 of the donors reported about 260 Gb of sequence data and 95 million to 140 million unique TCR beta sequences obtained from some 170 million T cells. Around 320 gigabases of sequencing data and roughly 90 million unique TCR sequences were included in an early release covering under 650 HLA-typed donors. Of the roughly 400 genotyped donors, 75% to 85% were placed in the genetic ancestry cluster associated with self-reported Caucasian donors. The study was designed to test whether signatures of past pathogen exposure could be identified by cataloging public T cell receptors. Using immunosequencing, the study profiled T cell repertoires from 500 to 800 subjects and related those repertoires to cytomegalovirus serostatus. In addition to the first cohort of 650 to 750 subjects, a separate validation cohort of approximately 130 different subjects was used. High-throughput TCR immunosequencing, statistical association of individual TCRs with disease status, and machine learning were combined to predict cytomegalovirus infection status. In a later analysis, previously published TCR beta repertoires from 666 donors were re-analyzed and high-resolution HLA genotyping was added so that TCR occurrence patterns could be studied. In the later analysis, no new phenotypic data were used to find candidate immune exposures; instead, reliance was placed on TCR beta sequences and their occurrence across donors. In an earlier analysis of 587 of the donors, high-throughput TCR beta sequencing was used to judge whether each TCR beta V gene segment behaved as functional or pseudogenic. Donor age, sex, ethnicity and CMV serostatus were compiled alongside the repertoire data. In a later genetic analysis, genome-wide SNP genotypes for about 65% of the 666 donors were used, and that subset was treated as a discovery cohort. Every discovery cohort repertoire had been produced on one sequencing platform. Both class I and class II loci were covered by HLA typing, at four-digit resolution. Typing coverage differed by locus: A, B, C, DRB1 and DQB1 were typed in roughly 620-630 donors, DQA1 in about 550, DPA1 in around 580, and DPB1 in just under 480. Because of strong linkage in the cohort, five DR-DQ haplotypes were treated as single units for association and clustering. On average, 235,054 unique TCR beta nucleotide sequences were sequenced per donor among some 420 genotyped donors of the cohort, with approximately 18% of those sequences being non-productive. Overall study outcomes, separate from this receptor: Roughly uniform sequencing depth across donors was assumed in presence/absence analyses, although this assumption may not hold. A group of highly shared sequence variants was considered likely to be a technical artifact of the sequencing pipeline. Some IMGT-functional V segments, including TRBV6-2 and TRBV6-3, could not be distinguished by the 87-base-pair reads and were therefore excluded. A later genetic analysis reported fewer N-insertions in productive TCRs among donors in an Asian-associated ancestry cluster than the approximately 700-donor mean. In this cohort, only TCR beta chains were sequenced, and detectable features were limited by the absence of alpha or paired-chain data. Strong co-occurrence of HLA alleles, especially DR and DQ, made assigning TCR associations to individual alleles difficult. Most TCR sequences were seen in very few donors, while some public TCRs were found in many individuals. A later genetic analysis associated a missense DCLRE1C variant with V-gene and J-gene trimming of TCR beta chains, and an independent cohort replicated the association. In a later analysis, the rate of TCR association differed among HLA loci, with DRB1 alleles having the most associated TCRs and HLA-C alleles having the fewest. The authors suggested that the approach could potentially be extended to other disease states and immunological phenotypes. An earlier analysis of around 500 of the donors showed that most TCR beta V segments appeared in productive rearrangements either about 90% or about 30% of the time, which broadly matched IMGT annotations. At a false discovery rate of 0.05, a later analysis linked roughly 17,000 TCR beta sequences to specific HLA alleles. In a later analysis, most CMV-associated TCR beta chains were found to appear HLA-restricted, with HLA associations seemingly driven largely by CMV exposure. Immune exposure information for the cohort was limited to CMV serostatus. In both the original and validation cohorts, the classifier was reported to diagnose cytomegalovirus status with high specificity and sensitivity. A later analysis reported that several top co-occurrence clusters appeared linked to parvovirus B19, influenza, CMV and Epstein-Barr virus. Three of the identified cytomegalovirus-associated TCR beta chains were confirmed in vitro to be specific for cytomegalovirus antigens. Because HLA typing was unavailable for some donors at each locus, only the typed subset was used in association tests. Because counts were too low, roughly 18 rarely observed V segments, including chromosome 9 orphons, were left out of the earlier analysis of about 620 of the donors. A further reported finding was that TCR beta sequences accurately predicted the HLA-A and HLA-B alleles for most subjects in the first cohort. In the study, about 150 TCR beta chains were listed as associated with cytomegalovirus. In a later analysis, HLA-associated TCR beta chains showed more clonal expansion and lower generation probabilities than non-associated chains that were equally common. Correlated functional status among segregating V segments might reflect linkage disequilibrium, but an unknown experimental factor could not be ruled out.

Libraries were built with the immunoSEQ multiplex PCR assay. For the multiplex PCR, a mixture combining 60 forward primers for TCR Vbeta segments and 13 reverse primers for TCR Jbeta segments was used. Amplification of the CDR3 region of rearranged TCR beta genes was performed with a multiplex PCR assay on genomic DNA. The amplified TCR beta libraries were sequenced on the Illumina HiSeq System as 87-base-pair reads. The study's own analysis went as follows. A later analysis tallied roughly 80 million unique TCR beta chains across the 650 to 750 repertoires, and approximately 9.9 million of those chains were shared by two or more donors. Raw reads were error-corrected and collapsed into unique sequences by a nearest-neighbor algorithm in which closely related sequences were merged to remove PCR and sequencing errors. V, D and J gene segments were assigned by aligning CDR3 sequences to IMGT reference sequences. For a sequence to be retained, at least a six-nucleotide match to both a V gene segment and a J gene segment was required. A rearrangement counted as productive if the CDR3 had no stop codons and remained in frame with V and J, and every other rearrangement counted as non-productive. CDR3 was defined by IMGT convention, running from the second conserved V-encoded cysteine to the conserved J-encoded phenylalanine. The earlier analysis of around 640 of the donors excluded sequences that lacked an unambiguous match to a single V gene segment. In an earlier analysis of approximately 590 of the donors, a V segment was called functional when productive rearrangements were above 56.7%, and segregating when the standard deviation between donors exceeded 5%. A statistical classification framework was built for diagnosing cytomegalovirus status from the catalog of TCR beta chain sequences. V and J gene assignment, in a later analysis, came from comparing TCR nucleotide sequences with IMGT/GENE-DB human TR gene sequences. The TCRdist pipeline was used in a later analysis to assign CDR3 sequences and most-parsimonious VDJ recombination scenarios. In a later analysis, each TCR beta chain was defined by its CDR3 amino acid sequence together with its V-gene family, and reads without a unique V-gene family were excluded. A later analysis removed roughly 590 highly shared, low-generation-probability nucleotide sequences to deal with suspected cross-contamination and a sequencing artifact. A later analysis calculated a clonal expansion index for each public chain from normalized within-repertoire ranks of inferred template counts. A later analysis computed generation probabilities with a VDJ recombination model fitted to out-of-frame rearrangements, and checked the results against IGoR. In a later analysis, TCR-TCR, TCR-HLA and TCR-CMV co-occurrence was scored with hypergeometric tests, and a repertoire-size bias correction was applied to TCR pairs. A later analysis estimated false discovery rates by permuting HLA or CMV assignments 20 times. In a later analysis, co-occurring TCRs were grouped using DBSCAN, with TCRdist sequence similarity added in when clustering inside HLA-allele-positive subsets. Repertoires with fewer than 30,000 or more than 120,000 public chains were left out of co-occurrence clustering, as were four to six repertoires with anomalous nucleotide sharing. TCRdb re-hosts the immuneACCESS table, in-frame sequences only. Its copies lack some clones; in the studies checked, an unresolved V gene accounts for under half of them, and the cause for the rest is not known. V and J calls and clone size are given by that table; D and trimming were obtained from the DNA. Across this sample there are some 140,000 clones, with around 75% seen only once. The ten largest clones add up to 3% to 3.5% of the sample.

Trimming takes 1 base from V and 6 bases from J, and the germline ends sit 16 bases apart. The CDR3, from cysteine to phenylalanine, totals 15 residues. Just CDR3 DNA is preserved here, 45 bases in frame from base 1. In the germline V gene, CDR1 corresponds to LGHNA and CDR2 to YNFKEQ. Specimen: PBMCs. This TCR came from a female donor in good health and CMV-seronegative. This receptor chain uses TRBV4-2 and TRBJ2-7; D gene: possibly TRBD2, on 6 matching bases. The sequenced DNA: TGTGCCAGCAGCCAAGGCAGGGCGGGAAGAGGCGAGCAGTACTTC. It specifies CASSQGRAGRGEQYF.